A single sample is the source of the 3 T cell receptor beta chains below, sequenced in a study of T-cell reconstitution after alpha-beta-depleted transplantation in children. Preparing the TCRbeta library involved the use of unique molecular identifiers. Each CDR3 protein gets one entry after TCRdb re-called the PCR reads with MiXCR. The sample has 550,000 to 600,000 distinct CDR3 sequences, roughly 24% seen once; the top ten hold about 14%. The sample here was PBMCs, mostly from graft donor cells, taken 360 days after TCRalphabeta/CD19-depleted stem cell transplant. These receptors all come from a boy under two years old who had a stem cell transplant for acute myeloid leukemia, so the T cells may come from the graft donor.

This clonotype was observed many times. The chain couples TRBV7-2 to TRBJ2-7; 7 nucleotides agree with TRBD2. CDR3 length: 14 amino acids. J lost 3 bases, V lost 4 bases, and 6 bases had no gene match. The germline gives CDR1 SGHTA, CDR2 FQGNSA. The CDR3 protein is CASSYNSGHYEQYF. In DNA form, the CDR3 reads TGTGCCAGCAGCTATAATAGCGGGCACTACGAGCAGTACTTC.

This clonotype occurred many times. This chain joins TRBV7-9 and TRBJ2-5; D may be TRBD1 or TRBD2 (5 bases each). Germline V gives CDR1 SEHNR, CDR2 FQNEAQ (reference sequence). The V gene lost 2 bases and the J gene lost 5 bases, with 18 bases spanning the gap. This CDR3 region has 16 residues. The CDR3 DNA is TGTGCCAGCAGCTTATACTCCCGGGACCTCGGGGAGACCCAGTACTTC. Residues: CASSLYSRDLGETQYF.

This clonotype showed up many times. V and J are TRBV7-9 and TRBJ1-3; D is unresolved. Looked up from germline, CDR1 is SEHNR and CDR2 is FQNEAQ (reference sequence). With 4 bases removed from V and 1 base from J, the gap between germline ends came to 11 bases. The CDR3 spans 15 residues. The CDR3 sequence is CASSSTGGSGNTIYF. In nucleotides, the CDR3 is TGTGCCAGCAGCTCCACCGGAGGGTCTGGAAACACCATATATTTT.